This T cell receptor (beta chain) was captured in a study of cytotoxic CD8 clonotypes in ibrutinib-treated CLL. Study information: Overall, some 25 responses were partial and 2 complete; following median roughly 70 months, approximately 15 patients stayed remitted and about twelve progressed. Response material was collected after a median 12 months of treatment, range 6 to 36. General study points: Clonality increased at ibrutinib response and stayed stable in sustained remission. At progression, however, it fell back toward baseline.

The CDR3 covers 13 residues. The V and J ends lost 3 bases and 5 bases respectively, with 10 bases between them. CDR1 and CDR2 from the germline V gene are MDHEN and SYDVKM. Assay used: immunoSEQ multiplex PCR; TCRdb lists only in-frame clones, some missing. Here the sample spans approximately 130,000 clones, approximately 81% being singletons. Comment on this clone: What it recognizes is unknown.

The receptor was isolated from a human donor with chronic lymphocytic leukemia. The specimen was PBMCs, collected after 24 months of ibrutinib treatment. The V gene is TRBV28, the J gene TRBJ2-5; maybe TRBD2 (6 bases). CDR3 coding DNA: TGTGCCAGCAGTTTGGGGGGTTCGGAGACCCAGTACTTC. Its translation: CASSLGGSETQYF.